This TCR beta chain was obtained from a study of chemoradiotherapy in HPV16-positive cancers. Study-wide findings and caveats: Candidate HPV-specific clones and E7-related TCR motifs grew in tumor during treatment. HPV-responsive T-cell expansion during chemoradiotherapy was linked to improved recurrence-free survival in HPV16-positive patients.

Looked up from germline, CDR1 is MNHNS and CDR2 is SASEGT. This CDR3 is built from 15 residues. Germline trimming cut 3 bases from V and 4 bases from J; bases unmatched to any gene: 5. Produced via immunoSEQ multiplex PCR; TCRdb's table is partial and in-frame only. The sample lists some 5,600 clones, roughly 80% occurring once. About this clone: Its antigen remains unidentified.

This material was collected from a patient who underwent chemoradiotherapy. This clonotype was sampled from a human donor with HPV-associated anogenital cancer. The gene calls are TRBV6-1 and TRBJ2-3, with 9 bases identical to TRBD2. The CDR3 here is CASSDGGGAADTQYF. DNA for the CDR3: TGTGCCAGCAGTGATGGCGGGGGGGCTGCAGATACGCAGTATTTT.